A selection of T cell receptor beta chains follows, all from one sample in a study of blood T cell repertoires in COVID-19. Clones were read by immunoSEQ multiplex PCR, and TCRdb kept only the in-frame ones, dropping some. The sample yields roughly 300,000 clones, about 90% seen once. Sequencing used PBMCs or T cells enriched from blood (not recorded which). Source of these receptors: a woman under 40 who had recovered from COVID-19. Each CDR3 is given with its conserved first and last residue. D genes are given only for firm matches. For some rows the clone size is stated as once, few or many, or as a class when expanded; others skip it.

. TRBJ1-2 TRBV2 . CASSGQSSYTF TGTGCCAGCAGCGGTCAATCGAGCTACACCTTC
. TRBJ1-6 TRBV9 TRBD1 CASSVLGQGKSPLHF TGTGCCAGCAGCGTACTGGGACAGGGCAAATCACCCCTCCACTTT
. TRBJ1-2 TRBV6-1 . CASSGPRGTHPLGGYTF TGTGCCAGCAGTGGTCCTCGTGGGACACATCCCTTGGGTGGCTACACCTTC
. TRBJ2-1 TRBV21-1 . CASSPGQGDYNEQFF TGTGCCAGCAGTCCGGGACAGGGGGACTACAATGAGCAGTTCTTC
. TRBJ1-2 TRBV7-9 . CASSLDLGGGPDGYTF TGTGCCAGCAGCTTAGACCTCGGGGGGGGTCCCGATGGCTACACCTTC
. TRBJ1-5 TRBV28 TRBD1 CASRADREGWGPQHF TGTGCCAGCAGAGCAGACAGGGAAGGTTGGGGGCCCCAGCATTTT
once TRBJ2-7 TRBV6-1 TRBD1 CASSEGRGLEQYF TGTGCCAGCAGTGAGGGCAGGGGGCTCGAGCAGTACTTC
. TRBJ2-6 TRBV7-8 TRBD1 CASSLGRPSQGARNSGANVLTF TGTGCCAGCAGCTTAGGTAGGCCCAGCCAGGGGGCACGAAACTCTGGGGCCAACGTCCTGACTTTC
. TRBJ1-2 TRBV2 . CASIGESGHYGYTF TGTGCCAGCATTGGGGAATCAGGGCACTATGGCTACACCTTC
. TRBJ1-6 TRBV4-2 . CASSLSNSPLHF TGTGCCAGCAGCCTATCTAATTCACCCCTCCACTTT
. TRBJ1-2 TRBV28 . CASSLLQGWTYGYTF TGTGCCAGCAGCCTCTTACAGGGTTGGACCTATGGCTACACCTTC
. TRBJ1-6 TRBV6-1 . CASSEITDSPLHF TGTGCCAGCAGTGAGATTACGGATTCACCCCTCCACTTT
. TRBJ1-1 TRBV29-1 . CSVRGSSLNTEAFF TGCAGCGTGAGGGGGAGCAGCCTGAACACTGAAGCTTTCTTT
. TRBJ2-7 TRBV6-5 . CASRGIGYEQYF TGTGCCAGCCGGGGAATTGGCTACGAGCAGTACTTC
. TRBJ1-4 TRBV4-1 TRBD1 CASSLGQGKGWYEKLFF TGCGCCAGCAGCCTGGGACAGGGGAAGGGGTGGTATGAAAAACTGTTTTTT
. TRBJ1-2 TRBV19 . CASSISGHTTNYGYTF TGTGCCAGTAGTATCTCGGGACACACCACAAACTATGGCTACACCTTC
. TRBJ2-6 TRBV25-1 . CASTGAGANVLTF TGTGCCAGCACAGGGGCTGGGGCCAACGTCCTGACTTTC
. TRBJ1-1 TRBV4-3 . CASSHATGNTEAFF TGCGCCAGCAGCCATGCCACAGGGAACACTGAAGCTTTCTTT
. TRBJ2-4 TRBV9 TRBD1 CASSVTGEGIQYF TGTGCCAGCAGCGTAACAGGGGAAGGCATTCAGTACTTC
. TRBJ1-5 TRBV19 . CASSGTHSNQPQHF TGTGCCAGTTCCGGTACTCATAGCAATCAGCCCCAGCATTTT
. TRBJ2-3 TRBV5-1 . CASSPGTSTDTQYF TGCGCCAGCAGCCCCGGGACTAGCACAGATACGCAGTATTTT
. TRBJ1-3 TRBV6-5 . CASRGGSSGNTIYF TGTGCCAGCAGAGGGGGATCGTCAGGAAACACCATATATTTT
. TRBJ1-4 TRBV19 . CASKVTVINEKLFF TGTGCCAGTAAGGTCACAGTGATTAATGAAAAACTGTTTTTT
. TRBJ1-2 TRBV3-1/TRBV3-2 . CASSQDPEGLIYGYTF TGTGCCAGCAGCCAAGATCCGGAGGGATTGATCTATGGCTACACCTTC
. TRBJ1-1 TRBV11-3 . CASSPGRGRGTEAFF TGTGCCAGCAGCCCAGGGCGGGGGCGCGGTACTGAAGCTTTCTTT
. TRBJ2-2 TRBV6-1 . CASSGQPGQYTGELFF TGTGCCAGCAGTGGCCAACCGGGACAATACACCGGGGAGCTGTTTTTT
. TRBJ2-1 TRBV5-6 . CASSYGLAGRANEQFF TGTGCCAGCAGCTACGGACTCGCGGGCCGGGCCAATGAGCAGTTCTTC
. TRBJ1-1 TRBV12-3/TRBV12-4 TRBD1 CASGPGQGAAFF TGTGCCAGCGGCCCGGGACAGGGGGCCGCTTTCTTT
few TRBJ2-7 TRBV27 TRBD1 CASSRQGAFYEQYF TGTGCCAGCAGTAGACAGGGGGCGTTCTACGAGCAGTACTTC
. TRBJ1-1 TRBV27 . CASSFSRMNTEAFF TGTGCCAGCAGTTTTTCGAGGATGAACACTGAAGCTTTCTTT
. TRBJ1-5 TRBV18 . CASSAPGSGEDQPQHF TGTGCCAGCTCAGCACCTGGAAGTGGGGAGGATCAGCCCCAGCATTTT
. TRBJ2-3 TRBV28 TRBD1 CASSLLGQGTDTQYF TGTGCCAGCAGTTTATTGGGACAGGGCACAGATACGCAGTATTTT
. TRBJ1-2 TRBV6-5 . CASSYSRTAVYGYTF TGTGCCAGCAGTTACTCGAGGACAGCGGTCTATGGCTACACCTTC
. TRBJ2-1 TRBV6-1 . CASSELWDSDLYNEQFF TGTGCCAGCAGTGAATTATGGGACTCGGACTTATACAATGAGCAGTTCTTC
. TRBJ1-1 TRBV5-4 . CASSTPFRGADTEAFF TGTGCCAGCAGCACCCCCTTCCGGGGGGCCGACACTGAAGCTTTCTTT
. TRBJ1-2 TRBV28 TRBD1 CASSLGQGVRYGYTF TGTGCCAGCAGTTTAGGGCAGGGGGTGAGGTATGGCTACACCTTC
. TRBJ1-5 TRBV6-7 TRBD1 CASSREQGRRQPQHF TGTGCCAGCAGTAGAGAACAGGGGAGGCGACAGCCCCAGCATTTT
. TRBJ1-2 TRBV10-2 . CASRGEVGGYTF TGCGCCAGCAGGGGGGAGGTCGGGGGCTACACCTTC
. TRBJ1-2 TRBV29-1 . CSVEDLRGGYTF TGCAGCGTTGAAGATCTGCGGGGAGGCTACACCTTC
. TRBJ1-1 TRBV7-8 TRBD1 CASSYPGTVNTEAFF TGTGCCAGCAGCTACCCGGGGACAGTGAACACTGAAGCTTTCTTT
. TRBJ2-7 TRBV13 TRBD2 CASSPASGGVSYEQYF TGTGCCAGCAGCCCGGCGAGCGGGGGGGTATCCTACGAGCAGTACTTC